Listed here are 17 T cell receptor beta chains from one sample, sequenced in a study of blood T cell repertoires in COVID-19. Sequenced by immunoSEQ multiplex PCR; TCRdb stores in-frame clones only, minus some. The repertoire holds some 210,000 clones, with around 90% as singletons. Material for sequencing was peripheral blood. These receptors originate from a man in his sixties who had recovered from COVID-19.

The V gene is TRBV20-1, the J gene TRBJ1-1; 8 bases line up with TRBD1. The germline V gene encodes CDR1 DFQATT and CDR2 SNEGSKA (reference sequence). This CDR3 is built from 11 residues. With V trimmed by 4 bases and J by 7 bases, 2 bases remained unmatched. Written as DNA, the CDR3 is TGCAGTGCTACTGACAGGGGTGAAGCTTTCTTT. Translating gives CSATDRGEAFF.

The rearrangement links TRBV3-1 (or the pseudogene TRBV3-2) to TRBJ2-7, with TRBD2 matching over 8 bases. V gave up 4 bases and J gave up 0 bases; unmatched junction bases: 11. Per the germline V gene, CDR1 is LGHDT and CDR2 is YNNKEL (reference sequence). CDR3 length equals 17 residues. The CDR3 loop is CASSLKPGLAGSYEQYF. The CDR3 DNA sequence: TGTGCCAGCAGCCTCAAACCGGGGCTAGCGGGCTCCTACGAGCAGTACTTC.

A single count supports this clone. Written as DNA, the CDR3 is TGTGCCAGCAGCCCCCGACTCGCTCCACAGGGGCGGGGACCAGTTTACTATAATTCACCCCTCCACTTT. Residues: CASSPRLAPQGRGPVYYNSPLHF. The chain is built from TRBV3-1 (or the pseudogene TRBV3-2) and TRBJ1-6, with 7 bases lining up with TRBD1. CDR1 and CDR2 from the germline V gene are LGHDT and YNNKEL (reference sequence). J gave up 3 bases and V 4 bases, and 27 bases lay outside the gene matches. This CDR3 is built from 23 residues.

J is TRBJ2-3 and V is TRBV7-2, with 9 bases fitting TRBD1. The CDR3 spans 15 residues. V dropped 4 bases and J dropped 2; count of bases not matched to a gene: 4. Germline V gene sequence: CDR1 SGHTA, CDR2 FQGNSA. Written as DNA, the CDR3 is TGTGCCAGCAGCTCGACAGGGGGTCTCACAGATACGCAGTATTTT. This encodes CASSSTGGLTDTQYF.

The chain carries TRBV10-3 and TRBJ1-1, with TRBD1 as a possible D gene (6 bases). The germline gives CDR1 ENHRY, CDR2 SYGVKD. V gave up 5 bases and J gave up 3 bases, with 13 bases separating them. The CDR3 runs to 14 residues. CDR3 nucleotide sequence: TGTGCCATCAGTTTCAGGTCAGGGGACACTGAAGCTTTCTTT. This encodes CAISFRSGDTEAFF.

This chain joins TRBV6-6 and TRBJ1-2; tentatively, D is TRBD1 (6 bases). Between the trimmed V and J ends, which lost 7 bases and 5 bases, there was a span of 14 bases. Germline lookup yields CDR1 MNHNY and CDR2 SVGAGI (reference sequence). This CDR3 has 13 amino acids. CDR3 in amino acids: CASIMGQPYGYTF. Here the CDR3 DNA reads TGTGCCAGCATCATGGGACAACCTTATGGCTACACCTTC.

The chain is built from TRBV7-2 and TRBJ2-5; TRBD1 is a possible D gene (6 bases). The V gene's germline CDR1 is SGHTA and CDR2 FQGNSA. V was shortened by 1 base and J by 5 bases, with 14 bases between the two germline ends. The CDR3 covers 15 residues. The CDR3 nucleotides read TGTGCCAGCAGCTTAGAGTCACAGGGATGGGAGACCCAGTACTTC. Encoded protein: CASSLESQGWETQYF.

The chain joins TRBV6-5 to TRBJ1-4, with 7 bases lining up with TRBD1. This CDR3 comprises 15 residues. With V trimmed by 4 bases and J by 1 base, 3 bases remained unmatched. Germline assignment: CDR1 MNHEY and CDR2 SVGAGI. The CDR3 region is CASSSRQGTNEKLFF. The DNA for the CDR3 is TGTGCCAGCAGTTCCCGACAGGGAACTAATGAAAAACTGTTTTTT.

The chain links TRBV6-5 to TRBJ2-7; no reliable D call. Germline CDR1 MNHEY, CDR2 SVGAGI. V lost 5 bases and J 0 bases, leaving 11 bases between the germline ends. This CDR3 is built from 14 residues. The CDR3 nucleotides read TGTGCCAGCAGTCCCGGTTATTCCTCCTACGAGCAGTACTTC. It is translated as CASSPGYSSYEQYF.

The V gene is TRBV28, the J gene TRBJ1-5; D remains unclear. This CDR3 is 14 amino acids long. Germline CDR1 MDHEN, CDR2 SYDVKM. Trimming pared 2 bases from V and 5 bases from J, leaving 10 bases between. CDR3 coding DNA: TGTGCCAGCAGTTTAGAAGACGGGTATCAGCCCCAGCATTTT. Translating it yields CASSLEDGYQPQHF.

This chain uses TRBV5-1 with TRBJ2-7; 9 nucleotides match TRBD1. The junction had 7 bases not matched to a gene; V was cut back by 4 bases and J by 5 bases. Germline CDR1 is SGHRS and CDR2 is YFSETQ. This CDR3 is 14 amino acids long. Here the CDR3 reads CASSPGTGNNEQYF. The CDR3 region has the DNA TGCGCCAGCAGCCCAGGGACAGGGAACAACGAGCAGTACTTC.

V and J are TRBV5-1 and TRBJ2-1; perhaps TRBD1 as D (5 bases). The germline V gene has CDR1 SGHRS and CDR2 YFSETQ. The V and J ends lost 5 bases and 9 bases respectively, with 21 bases between them. This CDR3 comprises 15 residues. CDR3 nucleotides: TGCGCCAGCAGTTTTGTTACAGGTTCGGTTAGTGAGCAGTTCTTC. This encodes CASSFVTGSVSEQFF.

This chain joins TRBV6-5 and TRBJ1-2; maybe TRBD1 (5 bases). Per the germline V gene, CDR1 is MNHEY and CDR2 is SVGAGI. Trimming took 5 bases from V and 4 from J, leaving 17 bases between them. The CDR3 loop spans 15 amino acids. The CDR3 sequence: CASSPSGGLSYGYTF. The CDR3 nucleotides are TGTGCCAGCAGTCCCTCGGGGGGTCTAAGCTATGGCTACACCTTC.

The rearrangement joins TRBV30 to TRBJ2-7, with 12 bases fitting TRBD2. CDR3 length: 15 amino acids. V lost 2 bases to trimming and J lost 6 bases; unmatched junction nucleotides: 8. Per the germline V gene, CDR1 is GTSNPN and CDR2 is SVGIG (reference sequence). The chain's CDR3 is CAWSTRLAGVGEQYF. CDR3 sequence (DNA): TGTGCCTGGAGTACCCGACTAGCGGGAGTAGGCGAGCAGTACTTC. Variable domain in full (rest from reference TRBV30 and TRBJ2-7): SQTIHQWPATLVQPVGSPLSLECTVEGTSNPNLYWYRQAAGRGLQLLFYSVGIGQISSEVPQNLSASRPQDRQFILSSKKLLLSDSGFYLCAWSTRLAGVGEQYFGPGTRLTVT.

The rearrangement joins TRBV6-5 to TRBJ1-2; 7 bases align to TRBD1. The CDR3 has 15 amino acids. Trimming cost V 0 bases and J 7 bases; bases outside gene matches: 8. Germline CDR1 reads MNHEY; CDR2 reads SVGAGI. The CDR3 spells CASSYSTRGVGGYTF. CDR3 coding DNA: TGTGCCAGCAGTTACTCAACCAGGGGGGTTGGTGGCTACACCTTC.

The CDR3 reads CASSIIRGNTGELFF. The CDR3 nucleotides are TGTGCCAGTAGTATTATCAGGGGTAACACCGGGGAGCTGTTTTTT. This chain uses TRBV19 with TRBJ2-2; weak D call: TRBD1 (6 bases). The germline V gene has CDR1 LNHDA and CDR2 SQIVND (reference sequence). The CDR3 contains 15 residues. V was pared by 3 bases and J by 2 bases, with 10 bases between.

This chain connects TRBV5-5 to TRBJ2-5; TRBD1 matches at 9 bases. Trimming at V came to 4 bases and at J to 5 bases, leaving 6 bases not matched to a gene. There are 14 residues in the CDR3. CDR1 is SGHKS and CDR2 is YYEKEE in the germline V gene (reference sequence). The DNA of the CDR3 is TGTGCCAGCAGCAGAGGACAGGGGTACGAGACCCAGTACTTC. Translation: CASSRGQGYETQYF.